This T cell receptor beta chain was observed in a study of cytomegalovirus exposure and HLA in healthy donors. Turning to the study itself: Ancestry clustering placed around 80% of several hundred genotyped donors in the Caucasian-associated cluster.

The CDR3 is 13 amino acids. V shed 8 bases and J 4 bases; nucleotides not matched to a gene: 4. Germline lookup yields CDR1 SNHLY and CDR2 FYNNEI. PCR employed 60 Vbeta and 13 Jbeta primers. Clones were sequenced by immunoSEQ multiplex PCR, and TCRdb holds only the in-frame ones, with some missing. This table holds 70,000 or so clones. As for this clone: Its antigen is undetermined.

Study-level findings and limits: Earlier analysis yielded a pattern in which most TCR beta V segments were productive about 90% or about 30% of the time. Under in vitro conditions, a few CMV-associated chains were confirmed as specific for CMV antigens. The authors excluded some V segments, including TRBV6-2 and TRBV6-3, as indistinguishable.

The rearrangement joins TRBV2 to TRBJ2-2, with 7 bases matching TRBD1. Sequenced sample: PBMCs. This sequence originates from a middle-aged man in good health and CMV-seronegative. The CDR3 DNA reads as TGTGCCAGCGTGGGACAGATCACCGGGGAGCTGTTTTTT. Translating it yields CASVGQITGELFF.